Listed below are T cell receptor beta chains from one sample, sequenced in a study of beta chain features in type 1 diabetes. Assay used: immunoSEQ multiplex PCR; TCRdb lists only in-frame clones, some missing. The sample carries 400,000 or so clones, around 10% recorded once. The sequencing input was central memory CD4+ T cells from blood. The receptors here all came from a man aged 25 to 40 with type 1 diabetes. Each CDR3 is given with its conserved first and last residue. Each record gives: D gene, J gene, clone size, V gene, CDR3 protein, CDR3 DNA. D genes are given only for firm matches. A row's size may be missing; if present it is once, few, many or a size class.

d_call: -; j_call: TRBJ1-5; clone_size: few; v_call: TRBV19; cdr3_aa: CASTLGVGWNQPQHF; cdr3_nt: TGTGCCAGTACCTTAGGAGTGGGATGGAATCAGCCCCAGCATTTT
d_call: -; j_call: TRBJ2-1; clone_size: few; v_call: TRBV10-1; cdr3_aa: CASSGQNEQFF; cdr3_nt: TGCGCCAGCAGTGGACAGAATGAGCAGTTCTTC
d_call: -; j_call: TRBJ1-2; clone_size: many; v_call: TRBV28; cdr3_aa: CASSTGNYGYTF; cdr3_nt: TGTGCCAGCTCAACAGGGAACTATGGCTACACCTTC
d_call: -; j_call: TRBJ2-7; clone_size: -; v_call: TRBV5-4; cdr3_aa: CASSLVSRRYEQYF; cdr3_nt: TGTGCCAGCAGCTTAGTGAGCAGGAGGTACGAGCAGTACTTC
d_call: -; j_call: TRBJ1-1; clone_size: -; v_call: TRBV6-5; cdr3_aa: CASSLQKNTEAFF; cdr3_nt: TGTGCCAGCAGTTTACAGAAGAACACTGAAGCTTTCTTT
d_call: TRBD2; j_call: TRBJ2-7; clone_size: -; v_call: TRBV5-6; cdr3_aa: CASSLATSAYEQYF; cdr3_nt: TGTGCCAGCAGCTTGGCGACTAGCGCCTACGAGCAGTACTTC
d_call: TRBD1; j_call: TRBJ1-2; clone_size: -; v_call: TRBV29-1; cdr3_aa: CSVDRGVNYGYTF; cdr3_nt: TGCAGCGTTGACAGGGGGGTTAACTATGGCTACACCTTC
d_call: TRBD1; j_call: TRBJ2-7; clone_size: once; v_call: TRBV9; cdr3_aa: CASSLTGVGYEQYF; cdr3_nt: TGTGCCAGCAGCTTGACAGGGGTTGGGTACGAGCAGTACTTC
d_call: -; j_call: TRBJ2-5; clone_size: -; v_call: TRBV6-6; cdr3_aa: CASRRTYTRQETQYF; cdr3_nt: TGTGCCAGCAGACGGACCTATACTCGACAAGAGACCCAGTACTTC
d_call: TRBD1; j_call: TRBJ1-1; clone_size: few; v_call: TRBV19; cdr3_aa: CASRKGQMNTEAFF; cdr3_nt: TGTGCCAGTAGAAAGGGACAGATGAACACTGAAGCTTTCTTT
d_call: -; j_call: TRBJ1-1; clone_size: -; v_call: TRBV7-6; cdr3_aa: CASSSGISNTEAFF; cdr3_nt: TGTGCCAGCAGCTCCGGCATATCGAACACTGAAGCTTTCTTT
d_call: TRBD1; j_call: TRBJ1-1; clone_size: few; v_call: TRBV7-2; cdr3_aa: CASRDRGQSAFF; cdr3_nt: TGTGCCAGCCGGGACAGGGGGCAGTCTGCTTTCTTT
d_call: TRBD2; j_call: TRBJ2-7; clone_size: few; v_call: TRBV10-3; cdr3_aa: CAISESMGRATEQYF; cdr3_nt: TGTGCCATCAGTGAGTCTATGGGGAGGGCCACCGAGCAGTACTTC
d_call: -; j_call: TRBJ1-4; clone_size: -; v_call: TRBV11-2; cdr3_aa: CASSLNRAAEKLFF; cdr3_nt: TGTGCCAGCAGCTTAAATCGCGCGGCGGAAAAACTGTTTTTT
d_call: -; j_call: TRBJ1-2; clone_size: few; v_call: TRBV5-6; cdr3_aa: CASSLLTDSGYTF; cdr3_nt: TGTGCCAGCAGCTTGTTGACGGATTCTGGCTACACCTTC
d_call: TRBD2; j_call: TRBJ2-7; clone_size: -; v_call: TRBV7-9; cdr3_aa: CASSSRLLAGANYEQYF; cdr3_nt: TGTGCCAGCAGCTCTCGACTACTAGCGGGCGCGAACTACGAGCAGTACTTC
d_call: TRBD2; j_call: TRBJ2-7; clone_size: few; v_call: TRBV4-1; cdr3_aa: CASSQDRGGRAGEQYF; cdr3_nt: TGCGCCAGCAGCCAAGATCGGGGCGGGAGGGCAGGCGAGCAGTACTTC
d_call: -; j_call: TRBJ2-7; clone_size: few; v_call: TRBV5-1; cdr3_aa: CASSRQLGFYEQYF; cdr3_nt: TGCGCCAGCAGCAGGCAGCTGGGGTTCTACGAGCAGTACTTC
d_call: -; j_call: TRBJ2-5; clone_size: few; v_call: TRBV6-6; cdr3_aa: CASSYFGRKTQYF; cdr3_nt: TGTGCCAGCAGTTACTTCGGTCGGAAGACCCAGTACTTC
d_call: TRBD2; j_call: TRBJ2-1; clone_size: few; v_call: TRBV6-1; cdr3_aa: CASSAPLGLAGGGYNEQFF; cdr3_nt: TGTGCCAGCAGTGCCCCTTTGGGGCTAGCGGGAGGAGGCTACAATGAGCAGTTCTTC
d_call: -; j_call: TRBJ1-2; clone_size: many; v_call: TRBV6-5; cdr3_aa: CASRTEGTVYGYTF; cdr3_nt: TGTGCCAGCAGGACCGAAGGGACGGTCTATGGCTACACCTTC
d_call: -; j_call: TRBJ2-1; clone_size: few; v_call: TRBV20-1; cdr3_aa: CSASLRGEQFF; cdr3_nt: TGCAGTGCTAGTCTGAGGGGCGAGCAGTTCTTC
d_call: -; j_call: TRBJ1-5; clone_size: -; v_call: TRBV5-1; cdr3_aa: CASSFGGAGQPQHF; cdr3_nt: TGCGCCAGCAGCTTTGGAGGGGCCGGTCAGCCCCAGCATTTT
d_call: -; j_call: TRBJ2-2; clone_size: few; v_call: TRBV7-2; cdr3_aa: CASSLVVGTTGELFF; cdr3_nt: TGTGCCAGCAGCTTAGTGGTGGGGACCACCGGGGAGCTGTTTTTT
d_call: TRBD1; j_call: TRBJ1-1; clone_size: few; v_call: TRBV19; cdr3_aa: CASSQGGGSEAFF; cdr3_nt: TGTGCCAGTAGTCAAGGGGGCGGGTCTGAAGCTTTCTTT
d_call: TRBD1; j_call: TRBJ1-2; clone_size: -; v_call: TRBV28; cdr3_aa: CASRTGQHYGYTF; cdr3_nt: TGTGCCAGCAGGACAGGGCAGCACTATGGCTACACCTTC
d_call: TRBD1; j_call: TRBJ2-7; clone_size: few; v_call: TRBV5-1; cdr3_aa: CASSVDRVVYEQYF; cdr3_nt: TGCGCCAGCAGCGTGGACAGGGTGGTATACGAGCAGTACTTC
d_call: TRBD1; j_call: TRBJ1-2; clone_size: -; v_call: TRBV6-5; cdr3_aa: CASSFGTENGYTF; cdr3_nt: TGTGCCAGCAGTTTCGGGACAGAGAATGGCTACACCTTC
d_call: TRBD1; j_call: TRBJ1-4; clone_size: few; v_call: TRBV28; cdr3_aa: CASSLLGGVDEKLFF; cdr3_nt: TGTGCCAGCAGTTTATTAGGGGGCGTTGATGAAAAACTGTTTTTT
d_call: -; j_call: TRBJ2-5; clone_size: few; v_call: TRBV4-3; cdr3_aa: CASSRGPQETQYF; cdr3_nt: TGCGCCAGCAGCCGGGGGCCCCAAGAGACCCAGTACTTC
d_call: TRBD1; j_call: TRBJ1-1; clone_size: many; v_call: TRBV28; cdr3_aa: CASRAGQGTEAFF; cdr3_nt: TGTGCCAGCAGAGCCGGACAGGGCACTGAAGCTTTCTTT
d_call: -; j_call: TRBJ1-5; clone_size: few; v_call: TRBV6-1; cdr3_aa: CASSGKVAGQPQHF; cdr3_nt: TGTGCCAGCAGTGGGAAGGTGGCGGGTCAGCCCCAGCATTTT
d_call: -; j_call: TRBJ2-7; clone_size: few; v_call: TRBV5-1; cdr3_aa: CASSSSGTFGREQYF; cdr3_nt: TGCGCCAGCAGCTCATCCGGGACCTTCGGGAGAGAGCAGTACTTC
d_call: -; j_call: TRBJ2-5; clone_size: few; v_call: TRBV7-2; cdr3_aa: CASSLVSGGWSGTQYF; cdr3_nt: TGTGCCAGCAGCTTAGTCTCCGGCGGGTGGTCGGGGACCCAGTACTTC
d_call: -; j_call: TRBJ2-7; clone_size: -; v_call: TRBV6-1; cdr3_aa: CASSSGEYEQYF; cdr3_nt: TGTGCCAGCAGTTCGGGGGAGTACGAGCAGTACTTC
d_call: -; j_call: TRBJ2-1; clone_size: -; v_call: TRBV25-1; cdr3_aa: CALASYNNEQFF; cdr3_nt: TGTGCTCTTGCATCTTATAACAATGAGCAGTTCTTC
d_call: -; j_call: TRBJ1-2; clone_size: -; v_call: TRBV27; cdr3_aa: CASSFNGIEVYGYTF; cdr3_nt: TGTGCCAGCAGTTTTAATGGTATTGAAGTTTATGGCTACACCTTC
d_call: -; j_call: TRBJ2-7; clone_size: few; v_call: TRBV9; cdr3_aa: CASSVEGRPYYEQYF; cdr3_nt: TGTGCCAGCAGCGTAGAAGGGAGACCCTACTACGAGCAGTACTTC
d_call: TRBD1; j_call: TRBJ2-7; clone_size: -; v_call: TRBV5-1; cdr3_aa: CASFSPGQGMHEQYF; cdr3_nt: TGCGCCAGCTTCTCACCGGGACAGGGAATGCACGAGCAGTACTTC
d_call: TRBD2; j_call: TRBJ2-3; clone_size: few; v_call: TRBV28; cdr3_aa: CASSLTGGTDTQYF; cdr3_nt: TGTGCCAGCAGTTTAACGGGGGGGACAGATACGCAGTATTTT
d_call: -; j_call: TRBJ1-1; clone_size: once; v_call: TRBV6-1; cdr3_aa: CASSDGAVGTEAFF; cdr3_nt: TGTGCCAGCAGTGACGGGGCCGTGGGCACTGAAGCTTTCTTT
d_call: -; j_call: TRBJ1-1; clone_size: -; v_call: TRBV11-2; cdr3_aa: CASSLADTAFGRREAFF; cdr3_nt: TGTGCCAGCAGCTTAGCGGACACTGCCTTCGGGAGGAGAGAAGCTTTCTTT
d_call: -; j_call: TRBJ2-3; clone_size: -; v_call: TRBV5-6; cdr3_aa: CASSRLAGGDTQYF; cdr3_nt: TGTGCCAGCAGCCGCTTGGCGGGTGGAGATACGCAGTATTTT
d_call: -; j_call: TRBJ2-4; clone_size: -; v_call: TRBV7-9; cdr3_aa: CASSPLTGTGNIQYF; cdr3_nt: TGTGCCAGCAGCCCTTTGACGGGAACGGGGAACATTCAGTACTTC
d_call: -; j_call: TRBJ1-2; clone_size: -; v_call: TRBV27; cdr3_aa: CASSLSSGGPSYGYTF; cdr3_nt: TGTGCCAGCAGTTTATCGTCGGGGGGGCCTAGCTATGGCTACACCTTC
d_call: -; j_call: TRBJ1-2; clone_size: -; v_call: TRBV7-2; cdr3_aa: CASSLVTVTYGYTF; cdr3_nt: TGTGCCAGCAGCTTAGTTACAGTAACTTATGGCTACACCTTC
d_call: -; j_call: TRBJ2-3; clone_size: many; v_call: TRBV7-3; cdr3_aa: CASSLGSYRTDTQYF; cdr3_nt: TGTGCCAGCAGCTTAGGCTCATACCGCACAGATACGCAGTATTTT
d_call: TRBD1; j_call: TRBJ1-3; clone_size: few; v_call: TRBV7-2; cdr3_aa: CASSSGTASGNTIYF; cdr3_nt: TGTGCCAGCAGCTCCGGGACAGCTTCTGGAAACACCATATATTTT
d_call: -; j_call: TRBJ1-3; clone_size: many; v_call: TRBV10-3; cdr3_aa: CAISGGWANTIYF; cdr3_nt: TGTGCCATCAGTGGTGGATGGGCTAACACCATATATTTT
d_call: TRBD1; j_call: TRBJ1-1; clone_size: few; v_call: TRBV5-6; cdr3_aa: CASSSRDRDTEAFF; cdr3_nt: TGTGCCAGCAGCTCGAGGGACAGGGACACTGAAGCTTTCTTT
d_call: -; j_call: TRBJ2-1; clone_size: -; v_call: TRBV30; cdr3_aa: CAWSASRHNEQFF; cdr3_nt: TGTGCCTGGAGTGCATCTAGGCACAATGAGCAGTTCTTC
d_call: -; j_call: TRBJ1-3; clone_size: -; v_call: TRBV7-2; cdr3_aa: CASSLAVGAGNTIYF; cdr3_nt: TGTGCCAGCAGCTTAGCAGTGGGTGCAGGAAACACCATATATTTT
d_call: -; j_call: TRBJ1-5; clone_size: many; v_call: TRBV6-1; cdr3_aa: CASSAPGVKRGGQPQHF; cdr3_nt: TGTGCCAGCAGTGCACCAGGCGTTAAGCGCGGGGGTCAGCCCCAGCATTTT
d_call: -; j_call: TRBJ2-7; clone_size: -; v_call: TRBV6-1; cdr3_aa: CASTIDRTISYEQYF; cdr3_nt: TGTGCCAGCACCATAGACAGGACCATCTCCTACGAGCAGTACTTC
d_call: -; j_call: TRBJ2-3; clone_size: once; v_call: TRBV19; cdr3_aa: CASSTSTAYTQYF; cdr3_nt: TGTGCCAGTAGTACGTCGACCGCGTATACGCAGTATTTT
d_call: TRBD2; j_call: TRBJ2-2; clone_size: few; v_call: TRBV18; cdr3_aa: CASSPLAGTRNTGELFF; cdr3_nt: TGTGCCAGCTCACCGCTAGCCGGGACTAGAAACACCGGGGAGCTGTTTTTT
d_call: TRBD1; j_call: TRBJ2-7; clone_size: few; v_call: TRBV4-2; cdr3_aa: CASRRPDRDREGSEQYF; cdr3_nt: TGTGCCAGCAGACGCCCAGACCGGGACAGGGAAGGTAGCGAGCAGTACTTC